This T cell receptor beta chain was captured by sequencing in a study of shared clonotypes between healthy human individuals. Study results and caveats: Rarefaction gave evidence that sorted-subset sequencing remained incomplete despite large depth. Relative to memory subsets, naive subsets generally showed larger estimated richness. Among donors, sharing of clonotypes was expected to be affected by sequencing depth.

The repertoire was sequenced with immunoSEQ multiplex PCR; TCRdb's copy has only in-frame clones and lacks some. Seen here are some 680,000 clones, 73% observed once, and the top ten hold under 2%. The CD4+ fraction was divided into a CD45RA+ naive subset and a CD45RA-negative memory subset. Concerning this clone: Its antigen is unknown.

The CDR3 loop spans 12 amino acids. V shed 6 bases and J 6 bases; nucleotides not matched to a gene: 2. Looked up from germline, CDR1 is KGHSY and CDR2 is FQNENV. Material: memory CD4+ T cells sorted from blood. Subset in this sample: CD45RA-negative fraction. The sequence was collected from a woman in her twenties or thirties in good health. The rearrangement links TRBV16 to TRBJ2-4; TRBD1 agrees at 7 bases. The CDR3, as DNA: TGTGCCAGCAGTCGGGACAGAAACATTCAGTACTTC. Protein product: CASSRDRNIQYF. Full variable domain (rest looked up from reference TRBV16 and TRBJ2-4): GEEVAQTPKHLVRGEGQKAKLYCAPIKGHSYVFWYQQVLKNEFKFLISFQNENVFDETGMPKERFSAKCLPNSPCSLEIQATKLEDSAVYFCASSRDRNIQYFGAGTRLSVL.